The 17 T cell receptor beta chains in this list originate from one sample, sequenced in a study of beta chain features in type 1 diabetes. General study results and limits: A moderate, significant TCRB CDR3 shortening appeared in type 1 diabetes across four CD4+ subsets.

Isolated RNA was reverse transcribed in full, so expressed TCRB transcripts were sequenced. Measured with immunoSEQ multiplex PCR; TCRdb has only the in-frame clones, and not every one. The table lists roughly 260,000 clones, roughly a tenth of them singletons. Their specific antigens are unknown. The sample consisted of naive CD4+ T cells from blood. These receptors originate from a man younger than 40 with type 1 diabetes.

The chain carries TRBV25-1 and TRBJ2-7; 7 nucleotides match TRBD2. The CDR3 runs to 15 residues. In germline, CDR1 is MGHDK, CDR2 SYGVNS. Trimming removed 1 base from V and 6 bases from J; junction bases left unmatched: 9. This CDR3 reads CASSELGEPSGEQYF. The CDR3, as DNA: TGTGCCAGCAGTGAATTGGGCGAACCTAGCGGCGAGCAGTACTTC.

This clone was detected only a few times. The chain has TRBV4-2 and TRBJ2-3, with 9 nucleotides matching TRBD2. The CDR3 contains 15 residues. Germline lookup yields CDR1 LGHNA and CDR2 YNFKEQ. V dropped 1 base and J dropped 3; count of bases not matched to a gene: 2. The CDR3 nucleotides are TGTGCCAGCAGCCAAGTAGCGGGGGTAACAGATACGCAGTATTTT. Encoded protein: CASSQVAGVTDTQYF.

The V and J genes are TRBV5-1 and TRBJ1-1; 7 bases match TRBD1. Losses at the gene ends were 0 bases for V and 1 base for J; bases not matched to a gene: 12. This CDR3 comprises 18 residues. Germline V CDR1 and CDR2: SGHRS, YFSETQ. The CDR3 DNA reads TGCGCCAGCAGCTTGGTGTTACGGGGTAGGACAGGGAACACTGAAGCTTTCTTT. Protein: CASSLVLRGRTGNTEAFF. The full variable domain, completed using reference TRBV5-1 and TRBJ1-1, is KAGVTQTPRYLIKTRGQQVTLSCSPISGHRSVSWYQQTPGQGLQFLFEYFSETQRNKGNFPGRFSGRQFSNSRSEMNVSTLELGDSALYLCASSLVLRGRTGNTEAFFGQGTRLTVV.

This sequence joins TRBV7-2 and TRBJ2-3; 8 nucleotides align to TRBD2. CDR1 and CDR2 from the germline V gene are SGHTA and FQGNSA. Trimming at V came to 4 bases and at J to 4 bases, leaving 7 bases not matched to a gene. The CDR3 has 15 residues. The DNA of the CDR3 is TGTGCCAGCAGCTCCCGGAGCGGGGGCGCAGATACGCAGTATTTT. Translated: CASSSRSGGADTQYF.

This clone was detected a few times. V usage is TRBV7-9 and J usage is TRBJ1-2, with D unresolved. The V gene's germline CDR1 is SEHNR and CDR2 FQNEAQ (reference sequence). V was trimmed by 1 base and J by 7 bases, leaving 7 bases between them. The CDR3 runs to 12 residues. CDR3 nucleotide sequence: TGTGCCAGCAGCTTAGTATCCGTTGGCTACACCTTC. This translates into CASSLVSVGYTF.

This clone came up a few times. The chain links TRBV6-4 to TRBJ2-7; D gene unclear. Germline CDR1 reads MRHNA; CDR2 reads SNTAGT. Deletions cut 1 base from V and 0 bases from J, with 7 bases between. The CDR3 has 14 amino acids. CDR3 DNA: TGTGCCAGCAGTGACTACGTCGGCTCCTACGAGCAGTACTTC. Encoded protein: CASSDYVGSYEQYF.

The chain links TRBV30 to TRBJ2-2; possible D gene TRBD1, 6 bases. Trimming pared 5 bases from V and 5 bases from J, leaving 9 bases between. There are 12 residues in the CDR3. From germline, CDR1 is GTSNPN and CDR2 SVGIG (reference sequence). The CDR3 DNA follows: TGTGCCTGGCCTACAGGGACCGGGGAGCTGTTTTTT. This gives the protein CAWPTGTGELFF.

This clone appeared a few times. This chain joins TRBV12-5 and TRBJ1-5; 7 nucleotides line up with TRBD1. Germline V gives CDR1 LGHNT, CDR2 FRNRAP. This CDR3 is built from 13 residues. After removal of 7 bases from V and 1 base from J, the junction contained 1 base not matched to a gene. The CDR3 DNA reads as TGTGCTAGTGACAGGGGCAGCAATCAGCCCCAGCATTTT. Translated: CASDRGSNQPQHF.

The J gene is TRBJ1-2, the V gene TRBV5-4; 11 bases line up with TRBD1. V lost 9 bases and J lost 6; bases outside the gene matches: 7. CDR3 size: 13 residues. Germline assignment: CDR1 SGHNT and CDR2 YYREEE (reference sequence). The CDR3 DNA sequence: TGTGCCACCAAGGGGGGACAGGGGGATGGCTACACCTTC. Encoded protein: CATKGGQGDGYTF.

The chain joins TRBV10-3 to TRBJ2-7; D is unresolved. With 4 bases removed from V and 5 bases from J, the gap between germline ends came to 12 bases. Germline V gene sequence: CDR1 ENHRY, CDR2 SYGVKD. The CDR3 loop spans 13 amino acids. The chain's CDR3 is CAISVSGPNEQYF. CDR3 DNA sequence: TGTGCCATCAGTGTCTCCGGTCCCAACGAGCAGTACTTC.

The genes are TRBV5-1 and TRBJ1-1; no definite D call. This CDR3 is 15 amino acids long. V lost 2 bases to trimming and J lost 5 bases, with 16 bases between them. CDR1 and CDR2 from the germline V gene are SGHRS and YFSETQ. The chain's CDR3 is CASSFRTGGGTEAFF. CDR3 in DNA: TGCGCCAGCAGCTTCAGGACGGGCGGAGGGACTGAAGCTTTCTTT.

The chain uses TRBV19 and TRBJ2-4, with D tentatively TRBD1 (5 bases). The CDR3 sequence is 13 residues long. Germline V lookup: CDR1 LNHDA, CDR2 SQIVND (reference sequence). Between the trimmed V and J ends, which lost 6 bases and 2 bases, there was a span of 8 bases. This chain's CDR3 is CASRGAPKNIQYF. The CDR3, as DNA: TGTGCCAGTAGAGGGGCGCCCAAAAACATTCAGTACTTC.

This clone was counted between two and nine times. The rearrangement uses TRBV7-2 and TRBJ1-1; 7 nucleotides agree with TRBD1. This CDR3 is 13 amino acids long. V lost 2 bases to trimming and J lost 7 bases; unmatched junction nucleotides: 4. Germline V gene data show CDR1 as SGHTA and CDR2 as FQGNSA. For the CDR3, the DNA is TGTGCCAGCAGCTTAACAGGGGTGGGTGAAGCTTTCTTT. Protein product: CASSLTGVGEAFF. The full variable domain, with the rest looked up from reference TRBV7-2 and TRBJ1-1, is GAGVSQSPSNKVTEKGKDVELRCDPISGHTALYWYRQSLGQGLEFLIYFQGNSAPDKSGLPSDRFSAERTGGSVSTLTIQRTQQEDSAVYLCASSLTGVGEAFFGQGTRLTVV.

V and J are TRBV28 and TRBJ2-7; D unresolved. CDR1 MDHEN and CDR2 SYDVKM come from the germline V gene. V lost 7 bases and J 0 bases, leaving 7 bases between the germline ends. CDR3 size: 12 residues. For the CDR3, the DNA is TGTGCCAGCAAAAGCCTCTCCTACGAGCAGTACTTC. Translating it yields CASKSLSYEQYF.

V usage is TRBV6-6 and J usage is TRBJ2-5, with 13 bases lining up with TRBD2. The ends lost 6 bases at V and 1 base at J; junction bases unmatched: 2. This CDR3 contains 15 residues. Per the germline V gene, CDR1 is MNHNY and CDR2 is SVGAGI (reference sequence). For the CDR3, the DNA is TGTGCCAGCAGCTGGACTAGCGGGGGCCAAGAGACCCAGTACTTC. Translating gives CASSWTSGGQETQYF.

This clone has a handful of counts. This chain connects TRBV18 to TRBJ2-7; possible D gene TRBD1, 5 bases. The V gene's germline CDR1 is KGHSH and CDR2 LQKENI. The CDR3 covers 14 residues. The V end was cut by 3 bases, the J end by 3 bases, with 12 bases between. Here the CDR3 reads CASSPLGVGYEQYF. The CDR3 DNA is TGTGCCAGCTCACCTCTAGGGGTGGGCTACGAGCAGTACTTC.

CDR3 nucleotides: TGTGCCAGACCCCTGGCGACCCAGTACTTC. Its translation: CARPLATQYF. The chain has TRBV19 and TRBJ2-5; the D is unclear. Trimming removed 9 bases from V and 7 bases from J, with 9 bases in between. In germline, CDR1 is LNHDA, CDR2 SQIVND (reference sequence). This CDR3 is 10 amino acids long.